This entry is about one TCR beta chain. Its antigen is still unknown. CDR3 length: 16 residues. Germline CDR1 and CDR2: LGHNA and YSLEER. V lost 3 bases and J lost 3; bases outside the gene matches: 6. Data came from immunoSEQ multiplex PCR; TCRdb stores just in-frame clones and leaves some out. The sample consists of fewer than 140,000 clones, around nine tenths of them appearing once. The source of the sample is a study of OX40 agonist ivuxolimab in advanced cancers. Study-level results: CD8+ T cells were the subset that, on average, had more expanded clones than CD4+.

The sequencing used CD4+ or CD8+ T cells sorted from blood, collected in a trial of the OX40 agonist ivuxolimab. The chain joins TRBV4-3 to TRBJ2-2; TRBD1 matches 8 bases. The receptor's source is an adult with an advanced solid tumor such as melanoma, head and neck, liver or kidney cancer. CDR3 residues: CASSHQGAVYTGELFF. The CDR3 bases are TGCGCCAGCAGCCACCAGGGGGCTGTCTACACCGGGGAGCTGTTTTTT.